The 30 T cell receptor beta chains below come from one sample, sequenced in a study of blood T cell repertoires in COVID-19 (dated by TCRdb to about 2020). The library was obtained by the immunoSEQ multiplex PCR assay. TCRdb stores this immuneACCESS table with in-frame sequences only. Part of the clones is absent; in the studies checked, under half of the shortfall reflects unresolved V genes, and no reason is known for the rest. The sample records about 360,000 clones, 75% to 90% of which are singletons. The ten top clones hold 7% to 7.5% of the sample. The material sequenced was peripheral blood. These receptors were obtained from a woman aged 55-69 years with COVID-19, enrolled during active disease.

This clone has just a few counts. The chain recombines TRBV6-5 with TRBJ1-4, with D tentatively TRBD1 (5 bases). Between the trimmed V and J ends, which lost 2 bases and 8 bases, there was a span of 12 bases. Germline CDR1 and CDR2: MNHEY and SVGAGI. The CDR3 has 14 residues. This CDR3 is CASSYGGGEEKLFF. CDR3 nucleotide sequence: TGTGCCAGCAGTTACGGGGGAGGGGAAGAAAAACTGTTTTTT.

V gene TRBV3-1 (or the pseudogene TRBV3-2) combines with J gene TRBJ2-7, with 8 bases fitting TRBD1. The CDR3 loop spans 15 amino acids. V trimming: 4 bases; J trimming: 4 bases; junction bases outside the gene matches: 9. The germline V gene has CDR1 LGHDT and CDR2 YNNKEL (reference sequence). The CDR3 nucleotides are TGTGCCAGCAGCCGAGTTGGGACAGGACCTTACGAGCAGTACTTC. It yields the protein CASSRVGTGPYEQYF.

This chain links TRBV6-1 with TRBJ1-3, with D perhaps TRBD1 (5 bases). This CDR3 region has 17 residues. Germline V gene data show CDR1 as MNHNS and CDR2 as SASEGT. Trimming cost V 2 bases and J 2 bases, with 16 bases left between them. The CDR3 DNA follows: TGTGCCAGCAGTGAAATTGGCGGGGGAGGGCCTGGAAACACCATATATTTT. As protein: CASSEIGGGGPGNTIYF.

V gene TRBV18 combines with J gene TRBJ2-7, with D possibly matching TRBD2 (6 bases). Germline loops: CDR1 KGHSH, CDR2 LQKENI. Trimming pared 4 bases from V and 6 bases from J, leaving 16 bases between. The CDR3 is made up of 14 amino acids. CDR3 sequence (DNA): TGTGCCAGCTCACTACGTTCGGGGGAGTCCGAGCAGTACTTC. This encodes CASSLRSGESEQYF.

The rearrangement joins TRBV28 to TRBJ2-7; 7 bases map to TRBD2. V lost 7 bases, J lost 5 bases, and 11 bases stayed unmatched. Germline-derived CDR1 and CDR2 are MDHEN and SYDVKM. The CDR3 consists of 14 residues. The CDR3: CASKLGTKNHEQYF. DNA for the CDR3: TGTGCCAGCAAACTCGGGACTAAAAACCACGAGCAGTACTTC.

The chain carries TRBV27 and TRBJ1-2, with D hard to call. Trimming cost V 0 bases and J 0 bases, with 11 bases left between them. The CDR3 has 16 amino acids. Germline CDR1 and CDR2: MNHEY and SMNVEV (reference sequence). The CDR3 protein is CASSLSGLTANYGYTF. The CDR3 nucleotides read TGTGCCAGCAGTTTATCCGGTCTCACAGCTAACTATGGCTACACCTTC.

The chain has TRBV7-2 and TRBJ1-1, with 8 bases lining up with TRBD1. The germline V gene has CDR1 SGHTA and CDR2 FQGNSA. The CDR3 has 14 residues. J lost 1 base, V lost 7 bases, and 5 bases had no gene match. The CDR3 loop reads CASKWTGTNTEAFF. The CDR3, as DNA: TGTGCCAGCAAGTGGACAGGGACGAACACTGAAGCTTTCTTT. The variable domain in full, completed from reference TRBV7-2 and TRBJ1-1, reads GAGVSQSPSNKVTEKGKDVELRCDPISGHTALYWYRQSLGQGLEFLIYFQGNSAPDKSGLPSDRFSAERTGGSVSTLTIQRTQQEDSAVYLCASKWTGTNTEAFFGQGTRLTVV.

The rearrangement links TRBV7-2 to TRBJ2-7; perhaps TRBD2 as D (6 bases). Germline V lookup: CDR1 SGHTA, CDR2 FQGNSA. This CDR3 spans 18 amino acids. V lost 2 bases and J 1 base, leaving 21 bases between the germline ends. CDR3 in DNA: TGTGCCAGCAGCTTATATGCGGGGTCCGGGGATAGTTCCTACGAGCAGTACTTC. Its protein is CASSLYAGSGDSSYEQYF.

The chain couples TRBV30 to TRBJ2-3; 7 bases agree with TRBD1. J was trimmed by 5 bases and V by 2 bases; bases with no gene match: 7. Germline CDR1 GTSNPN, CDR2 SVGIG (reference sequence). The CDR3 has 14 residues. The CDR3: CAWSIGQDGDTQYF. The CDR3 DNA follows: TGTGCCTGGAGTATAGGACAGGACGGAGATACGCAGTATTTT.

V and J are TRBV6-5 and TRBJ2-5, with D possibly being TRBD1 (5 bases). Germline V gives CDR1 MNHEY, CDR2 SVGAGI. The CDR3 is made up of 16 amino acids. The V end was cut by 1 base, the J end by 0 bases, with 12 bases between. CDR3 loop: CASSYWGRVYQETQYF. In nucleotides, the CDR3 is TGTGCCAGCAGTTACTGGGGCAGGGTGTACCAAGAGACCCAGTACTTC.

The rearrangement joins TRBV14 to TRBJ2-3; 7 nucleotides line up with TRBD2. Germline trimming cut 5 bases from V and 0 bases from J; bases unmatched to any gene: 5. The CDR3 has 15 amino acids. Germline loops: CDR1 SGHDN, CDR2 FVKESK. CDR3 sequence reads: CASSISGASTDTQYF. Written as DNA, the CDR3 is TGTGCCAGCAGCATCAGCGGGGCTAGCACAGATACGCAGTATTTT.

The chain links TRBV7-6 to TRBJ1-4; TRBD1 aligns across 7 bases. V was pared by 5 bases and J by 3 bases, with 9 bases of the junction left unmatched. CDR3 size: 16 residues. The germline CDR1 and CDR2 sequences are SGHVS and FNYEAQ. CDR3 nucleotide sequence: TGTGCCAGCAGCCCATATACAGGGGTGGCTAATGAAAAACTGTTTTTT. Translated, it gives CASSPYTGVANEKLFF.

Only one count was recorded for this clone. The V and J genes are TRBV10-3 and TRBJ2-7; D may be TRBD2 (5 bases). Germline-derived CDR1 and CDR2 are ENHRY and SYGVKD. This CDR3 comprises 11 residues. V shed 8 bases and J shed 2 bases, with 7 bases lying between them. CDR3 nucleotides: TGTGCCATCCTAGCAACCTACGAGCAGTACTTC. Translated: CAILATYEQYF.

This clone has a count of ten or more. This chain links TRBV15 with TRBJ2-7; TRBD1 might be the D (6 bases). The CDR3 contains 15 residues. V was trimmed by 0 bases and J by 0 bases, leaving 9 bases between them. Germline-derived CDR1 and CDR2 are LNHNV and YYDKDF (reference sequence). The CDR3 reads CATSRDTGSSYEQYF. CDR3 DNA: TGTGCCACCAGCAGAGACACAGGGAGCTCCTACGAGCAGTACTTC.

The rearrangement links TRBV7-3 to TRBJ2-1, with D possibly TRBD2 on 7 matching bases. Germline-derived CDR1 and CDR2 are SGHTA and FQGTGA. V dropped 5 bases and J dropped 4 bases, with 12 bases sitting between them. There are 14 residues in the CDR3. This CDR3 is CASSVGGPYNEQFF. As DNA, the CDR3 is TGTGCCAGCAGCGTCGGGGGGCCTTACAATGAGCAGTTCTTC.

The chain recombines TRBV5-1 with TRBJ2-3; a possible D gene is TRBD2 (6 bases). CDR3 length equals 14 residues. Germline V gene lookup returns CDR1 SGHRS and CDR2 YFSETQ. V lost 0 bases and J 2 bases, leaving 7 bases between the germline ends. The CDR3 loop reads CASSLGGVTDTQYF. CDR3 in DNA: TGCGCCAGCAGCTTGGGCGGGGTCACAGATACGCAGTATTTT. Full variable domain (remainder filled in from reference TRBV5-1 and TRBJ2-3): KAGVTQTPRYLIKTRGQQVTLSCSPISGHRSVSWYQQTPGQGLQFLFEYFSETQRNKGNFPGRFSGRQFSNSRSEMNVSTLELGDSALYLCASSLGGVTDTQYFGPGTRLTVL.

CDR3 protein: CASSQGRATANTEAFF. The CDR3 DNA is TGCGCCAGCAGCCAAGGTCGGGCGACAGCGAACACTGAAGCTTTCTTT. The chain has TRBV4-1 and TRBJ1-1; D is possibly TRBD1 (5 bases). Trimming pared 1 base from V and 1 base from J, leaving 13 bases between. Germline CDR1 MGHRA, CDR2 YSYEKL. The CDR3 runs 16 residues.

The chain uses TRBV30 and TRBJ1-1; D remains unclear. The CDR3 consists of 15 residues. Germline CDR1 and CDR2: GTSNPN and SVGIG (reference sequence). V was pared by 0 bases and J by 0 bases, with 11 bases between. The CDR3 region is CAWSVYWAMNTEAFF. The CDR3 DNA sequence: TGTGCCTGGAGTGTATACTGGGCCATGAACACTGAAGCTTTCTTT.

CDR3 sequence: CASSQDWAAGNTIYF. The CDR3 coding sequence is TGCGCCAGCAGCCAAGATTGGGCTGCAGGGAACACCATATATTTT. The chain carries TRBV4-1 and TRBJ1-3, with a weak D call TRBD1 (5 bases). Trimming pared 0 bases from V and 7 bases from J, leaving 13 bases between. There are 15 residues in the CDR3. Germline CDR1 MGHRA, CDR2 YSYEKL.

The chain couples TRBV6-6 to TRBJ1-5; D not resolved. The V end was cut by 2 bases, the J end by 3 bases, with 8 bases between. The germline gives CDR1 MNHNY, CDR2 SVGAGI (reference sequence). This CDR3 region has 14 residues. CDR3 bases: TGTGCCAGCAGTTACGATAGCTCCAATCAGCCCCAGCATTTT. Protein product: CASSYDSSNQPQHF.

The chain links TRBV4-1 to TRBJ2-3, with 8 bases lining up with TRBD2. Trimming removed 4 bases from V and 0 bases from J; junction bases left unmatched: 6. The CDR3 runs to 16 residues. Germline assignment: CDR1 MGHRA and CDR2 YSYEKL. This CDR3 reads CASSLTGTRSTDTQYF. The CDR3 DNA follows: TGCGCCAGCAGCCTTACCGGGACTAGAAGCACAGATACGCAGTATTTT.

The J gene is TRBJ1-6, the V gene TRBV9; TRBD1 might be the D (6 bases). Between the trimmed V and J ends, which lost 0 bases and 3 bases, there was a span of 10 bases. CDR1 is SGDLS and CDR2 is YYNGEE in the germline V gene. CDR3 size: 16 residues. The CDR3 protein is CASSVAGADYNSPLHF. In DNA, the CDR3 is TGTGCCAGCAGCGTAGCAGGGGCGGACTATAATTCACCCCTCCACTTT.

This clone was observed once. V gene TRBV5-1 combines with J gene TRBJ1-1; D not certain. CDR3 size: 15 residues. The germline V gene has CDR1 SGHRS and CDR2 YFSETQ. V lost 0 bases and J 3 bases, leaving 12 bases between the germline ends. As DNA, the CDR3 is TGCGCCAGCAGCTTGGAGGCGCCCCAGGACACTGAAGCTTTCTTT. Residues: CASSLEAPQDTEAFF.

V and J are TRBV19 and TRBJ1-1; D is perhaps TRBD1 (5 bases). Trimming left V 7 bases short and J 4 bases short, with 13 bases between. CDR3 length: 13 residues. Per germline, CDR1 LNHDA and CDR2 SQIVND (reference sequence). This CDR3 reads CASNFDSSTEAFF. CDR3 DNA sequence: TGTGCCAGTAATTTTGACAGCAGCACTGAAGCTTTCTTT.

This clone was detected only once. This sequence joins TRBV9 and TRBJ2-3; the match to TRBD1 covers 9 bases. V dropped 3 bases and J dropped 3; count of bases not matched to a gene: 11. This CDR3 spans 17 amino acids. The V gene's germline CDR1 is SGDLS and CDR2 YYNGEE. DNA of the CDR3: TGTGCCAGCAGCGGAGCCCCACAGGGGGCAAGAACAGATACGCAGTATTTT. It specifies CASSGAPQGARTDTQYF. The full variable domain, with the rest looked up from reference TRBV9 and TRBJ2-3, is DSGVTQTPKHLITATGQRVTLRCSPRSGDLSVYWYQQSLDQGLQFLIQYYNGEERAKGNILERFSAQQFPDLHSELNLSSLELGDSALYFCASSGAPQGARTDTQYFGPGTRLTVL.

The CDR3 DNA follows: TGTGCCAGCAGGCCGACAGGGGCAGGGGAGACCCAGTACTTC. This codes for CASRPTGAGETQYF. The rearrangement links TRBV28 to TRBJ2-5; 8 bases map to TRBD1. V trimming: 6 bases; J trimming: 5 bases; junction bases outside the gene matches: 8. The CDR3 has 14 amino acids. CDR1 is MDHEN and CDR2 is SYDVKM in the germline V gene.

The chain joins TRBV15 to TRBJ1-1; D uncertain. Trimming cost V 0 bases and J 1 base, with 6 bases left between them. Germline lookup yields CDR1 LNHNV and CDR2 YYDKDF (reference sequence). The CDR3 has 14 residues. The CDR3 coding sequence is TGTGCCACCAGCAGAGATGTGGCGAACACTGAAGCTTTCTTT. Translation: CATSRDVANTEAFF.

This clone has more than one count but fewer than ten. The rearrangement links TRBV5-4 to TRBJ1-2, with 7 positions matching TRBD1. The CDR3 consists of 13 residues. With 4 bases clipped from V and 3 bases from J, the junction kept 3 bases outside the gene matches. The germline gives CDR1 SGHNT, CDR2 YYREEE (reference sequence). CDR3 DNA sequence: TGTGCCAGCAGCGCCGACAGGGACTATGGCTACACCTTC. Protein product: CASSADRDYGYTF.

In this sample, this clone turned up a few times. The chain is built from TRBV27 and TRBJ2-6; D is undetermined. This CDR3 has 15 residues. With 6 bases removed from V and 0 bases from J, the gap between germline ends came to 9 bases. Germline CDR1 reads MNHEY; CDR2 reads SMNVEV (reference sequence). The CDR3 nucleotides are TGTGCCAGCAGGGGCTACAACTCTGGGGCCAACGTCCTGACTTTC. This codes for CASRGYNSGANVLTF.

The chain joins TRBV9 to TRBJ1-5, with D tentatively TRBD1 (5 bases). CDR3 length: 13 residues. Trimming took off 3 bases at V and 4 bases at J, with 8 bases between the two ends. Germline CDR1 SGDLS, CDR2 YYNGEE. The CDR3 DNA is TGTGCCAGCAGCGGGGGCATAAATCAGCCCCAGCATTTT. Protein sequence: CASSGGINQPQHF.